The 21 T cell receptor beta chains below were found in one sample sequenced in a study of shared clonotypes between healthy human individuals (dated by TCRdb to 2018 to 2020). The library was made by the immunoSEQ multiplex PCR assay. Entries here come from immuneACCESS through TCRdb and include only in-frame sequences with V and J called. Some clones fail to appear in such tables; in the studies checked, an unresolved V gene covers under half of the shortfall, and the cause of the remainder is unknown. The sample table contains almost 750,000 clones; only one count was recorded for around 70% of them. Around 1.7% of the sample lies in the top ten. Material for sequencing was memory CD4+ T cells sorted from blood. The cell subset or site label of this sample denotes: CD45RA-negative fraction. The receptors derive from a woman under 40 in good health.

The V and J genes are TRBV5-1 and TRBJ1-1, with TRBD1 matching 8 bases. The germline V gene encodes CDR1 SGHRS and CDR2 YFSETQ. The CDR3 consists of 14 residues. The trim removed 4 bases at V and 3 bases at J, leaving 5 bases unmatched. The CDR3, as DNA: TGCGCCAGCAGCGCCAGACAGGGGCACACTGAAGCTTTCTTT. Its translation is CASSARQGHTEAFF.

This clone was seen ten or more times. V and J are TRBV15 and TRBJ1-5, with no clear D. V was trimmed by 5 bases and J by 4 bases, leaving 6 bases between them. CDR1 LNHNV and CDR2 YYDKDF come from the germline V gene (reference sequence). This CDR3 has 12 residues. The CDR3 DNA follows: TGTGCCACCAGCTCTACTAATCAGCCCCAGCATTTT. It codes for CATSSTNQPQHF.

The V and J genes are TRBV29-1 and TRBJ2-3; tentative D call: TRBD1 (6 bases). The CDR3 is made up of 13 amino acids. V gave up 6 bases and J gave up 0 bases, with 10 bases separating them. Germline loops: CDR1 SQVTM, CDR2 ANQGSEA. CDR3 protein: CSVGTLSTDTQYF. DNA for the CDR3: TGCAGCGTAGGGACACTCAGCACAGATACGCAGTATTTT.

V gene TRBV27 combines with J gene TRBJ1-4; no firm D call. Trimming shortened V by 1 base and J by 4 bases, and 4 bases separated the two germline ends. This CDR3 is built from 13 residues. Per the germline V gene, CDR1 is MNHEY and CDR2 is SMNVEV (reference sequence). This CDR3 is CASSLFSNEKLFF. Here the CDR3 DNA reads TGTGCCAGCAGTTTATTCAGTAATGAAAAACTGTTTTTT.

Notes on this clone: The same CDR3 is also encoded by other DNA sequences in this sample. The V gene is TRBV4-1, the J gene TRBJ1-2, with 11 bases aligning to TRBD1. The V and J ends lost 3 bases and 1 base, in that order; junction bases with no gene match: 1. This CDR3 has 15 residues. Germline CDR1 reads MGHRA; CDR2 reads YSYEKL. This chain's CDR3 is CASSQGQGDNYGYTF. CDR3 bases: TGCGCCAGCAGCCAGGGACAGGGGGATAACTATGGCTACACCTTC.

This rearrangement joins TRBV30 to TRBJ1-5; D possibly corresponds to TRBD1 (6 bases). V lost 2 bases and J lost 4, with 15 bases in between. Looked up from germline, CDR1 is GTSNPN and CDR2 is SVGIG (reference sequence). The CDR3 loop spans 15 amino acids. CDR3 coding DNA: TGTGCCTGGAGTCTCGGGGGGGGCGGGAATCAGCCCCAGCATTTT. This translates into CAWSLGGGGNQPQHF.

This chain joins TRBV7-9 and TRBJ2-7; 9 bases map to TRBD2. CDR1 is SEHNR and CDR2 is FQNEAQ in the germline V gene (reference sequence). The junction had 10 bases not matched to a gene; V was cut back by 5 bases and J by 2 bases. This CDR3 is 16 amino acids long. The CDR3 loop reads CASSQGAGGRAYEQYF. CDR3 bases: TGTGCCAGCAGCCAAGGTGCGGGAGGGAGAGCCTACGAGCAGTACTTC.

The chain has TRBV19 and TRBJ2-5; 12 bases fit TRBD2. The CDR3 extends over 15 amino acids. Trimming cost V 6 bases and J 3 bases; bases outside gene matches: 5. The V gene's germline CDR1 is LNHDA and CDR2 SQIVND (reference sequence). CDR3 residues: CASRTSGSRKETQYF. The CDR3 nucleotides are TGTGCCAGTAGGACTAGCGGGAGCCGAAAAGAGACCCAGTACTTC.

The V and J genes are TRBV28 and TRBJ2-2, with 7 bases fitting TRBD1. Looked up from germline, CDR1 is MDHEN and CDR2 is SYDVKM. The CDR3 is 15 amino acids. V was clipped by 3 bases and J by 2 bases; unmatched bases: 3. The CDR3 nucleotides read TGTGCCAGCAGTTTGGGGACAGTTAACACCGGGGAGCTGTTTTTT. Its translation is CASSLGTVNTGELFF.

This CDR3 is CASSMTLGIATNEKLFF. In nucleotides, the CDR3 is TGTGCCAGTAGTATGACGTTGGGGATTGCAACTAATGAAAAACTGTTTTTT. This chain joins TRBV19 and TRBJ1-4; D not resolved. V was trimmed by 3 bases and J by 0 bases, leaving 14 bases between them. CDR3 size: 17 residues. CDR1 is LNHDA and CDR2 is SQIVND in the germline V gene (reference sequence).

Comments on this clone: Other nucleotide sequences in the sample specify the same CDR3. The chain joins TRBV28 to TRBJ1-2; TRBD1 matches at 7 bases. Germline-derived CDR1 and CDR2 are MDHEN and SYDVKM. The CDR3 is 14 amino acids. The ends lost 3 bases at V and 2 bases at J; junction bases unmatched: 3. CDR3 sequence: CASSFQTGNYGYTF. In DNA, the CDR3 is TGTGCCAGCAGTTTCCAGACAGGGAACTATGGCTACACCTTC.

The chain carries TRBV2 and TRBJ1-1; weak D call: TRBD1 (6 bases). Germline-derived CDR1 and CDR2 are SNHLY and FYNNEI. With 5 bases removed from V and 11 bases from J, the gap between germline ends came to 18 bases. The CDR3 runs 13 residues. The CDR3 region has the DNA TGTGCCAGCAGTATACAGGGCCCTTGGGCGGCTTTCTTT. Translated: CASSIQGPWAAFF. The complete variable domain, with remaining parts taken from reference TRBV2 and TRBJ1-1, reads EPEVTQTPSHQVTQMGQEVILRCVPISNHLYFYWYRQILGQKVEFLVSFYNNEISEKSEIFDDQFSVERPDGSNFTLKIRSTKLEDSAMYFCASSIQGPWAAFFGQGTRLTVV.

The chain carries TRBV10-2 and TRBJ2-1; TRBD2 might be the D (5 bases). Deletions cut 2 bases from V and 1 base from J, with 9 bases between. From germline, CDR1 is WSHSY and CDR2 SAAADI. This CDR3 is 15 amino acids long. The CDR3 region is CASSERRDSYNEQFF. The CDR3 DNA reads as TGCGCCAGCAGTGAGCGTCGGGATTCCTACAATGAGCAGTTCTTC.

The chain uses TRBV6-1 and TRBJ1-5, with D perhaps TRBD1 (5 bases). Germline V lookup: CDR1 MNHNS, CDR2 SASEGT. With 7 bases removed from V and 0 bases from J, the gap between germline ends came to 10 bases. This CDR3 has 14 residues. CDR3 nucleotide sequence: TGTGCCAGCAAGACAGCAAATAGCAATCAGCCCCAGCATTTT. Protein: CASKTANSNQPQHF.

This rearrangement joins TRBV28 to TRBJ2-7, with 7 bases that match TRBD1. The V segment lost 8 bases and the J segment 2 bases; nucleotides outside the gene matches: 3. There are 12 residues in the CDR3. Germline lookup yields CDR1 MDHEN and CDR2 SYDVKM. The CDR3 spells CASGTATYEQYF. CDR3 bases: TGTGCCAGCGGGACAGCAACCTACGAGCAGTACTTC. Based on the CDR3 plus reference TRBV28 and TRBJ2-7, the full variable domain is DVKVTQSSRYLVKRTGEKVFLECVQDMDHENMFWYRQDPGLGLRLIYFSYDVKMKEKGDIPEGYSVSREKKERFSLILESASTNQTSMYLCASGTATYEQYFGPGTRLTVT.

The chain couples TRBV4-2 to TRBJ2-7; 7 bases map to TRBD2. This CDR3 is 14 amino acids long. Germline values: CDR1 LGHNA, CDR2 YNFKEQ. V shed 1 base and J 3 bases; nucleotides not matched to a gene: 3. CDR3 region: CASSQGAGHYEQYF. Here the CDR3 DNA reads TGTGCCAGCAGCCAAGGAGCGGGGCACTACGAGCAGTACTTC.

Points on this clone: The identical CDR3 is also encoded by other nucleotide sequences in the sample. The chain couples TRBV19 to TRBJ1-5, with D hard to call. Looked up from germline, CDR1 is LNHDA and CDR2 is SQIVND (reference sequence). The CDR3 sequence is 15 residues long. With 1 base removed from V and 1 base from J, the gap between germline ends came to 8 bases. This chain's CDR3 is CASSIALTSNQPQHF. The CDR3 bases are TGTGCCAGTAGTATAGCTCTAACCAGCAATCAGCCCCAGCATTTT.

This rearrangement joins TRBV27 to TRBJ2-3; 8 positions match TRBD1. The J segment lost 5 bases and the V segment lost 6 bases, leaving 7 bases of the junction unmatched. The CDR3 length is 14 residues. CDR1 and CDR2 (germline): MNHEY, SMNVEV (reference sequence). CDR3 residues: CASSRTGSRDTQYF. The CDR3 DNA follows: TGTGCCAGCAGCCGGACAGGGAGTAGAGATACGCAGTATTTT.

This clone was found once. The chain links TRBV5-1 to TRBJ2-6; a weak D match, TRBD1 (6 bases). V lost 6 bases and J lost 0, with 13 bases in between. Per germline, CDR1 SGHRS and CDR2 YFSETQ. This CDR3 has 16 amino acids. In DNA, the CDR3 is TGCGCCAGCACCCGGGACACCAGCTCTGGGGCCAACGTCCTGACTTTC. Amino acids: CASTRDTSSGANVLTF.

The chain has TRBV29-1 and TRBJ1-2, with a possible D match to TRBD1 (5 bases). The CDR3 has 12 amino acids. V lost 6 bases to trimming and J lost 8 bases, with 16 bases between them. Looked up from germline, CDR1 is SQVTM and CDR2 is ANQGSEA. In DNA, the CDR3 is TGCAGCGTCGAAATGGGGGGTACGGGCTACACCTTC. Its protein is CSVEMGGTGYTF.

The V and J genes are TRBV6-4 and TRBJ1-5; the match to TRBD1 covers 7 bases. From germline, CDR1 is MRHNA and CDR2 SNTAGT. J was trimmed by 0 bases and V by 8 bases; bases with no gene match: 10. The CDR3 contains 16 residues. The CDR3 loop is CASAASGTASNQPQHF. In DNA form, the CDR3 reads TGTGCCAGCGCTGCCTCCGGGACAGCTAGCAATCAGCCCCAGCATTTT.